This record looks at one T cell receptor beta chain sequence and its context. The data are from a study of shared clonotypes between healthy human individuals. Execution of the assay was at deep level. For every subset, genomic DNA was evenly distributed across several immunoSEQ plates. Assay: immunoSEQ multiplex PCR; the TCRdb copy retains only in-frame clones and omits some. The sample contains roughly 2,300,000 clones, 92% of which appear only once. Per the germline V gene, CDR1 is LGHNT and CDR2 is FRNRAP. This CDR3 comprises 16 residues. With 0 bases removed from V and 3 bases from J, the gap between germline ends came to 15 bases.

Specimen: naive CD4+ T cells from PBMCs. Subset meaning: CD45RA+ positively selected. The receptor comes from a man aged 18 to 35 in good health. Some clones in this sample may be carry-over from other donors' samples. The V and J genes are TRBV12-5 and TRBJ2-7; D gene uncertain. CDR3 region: CASGLVYGSSYYEQYF. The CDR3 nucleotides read TGTGCTAGTGGTTTGGTATATGGCAGTTCTTACTACGAGCAGTACTTC. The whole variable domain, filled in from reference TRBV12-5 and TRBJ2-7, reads DARVTQTPRHKVTEMGQEVTMRCQPILGHNTVFWYRQTMMQGLELLAYFRNRAPLDDSGMPKDRFSAEMPDATLATLKIQPSEPRDSAVYFCASGLVYGSSYYEQYFGPGTRLTVT.